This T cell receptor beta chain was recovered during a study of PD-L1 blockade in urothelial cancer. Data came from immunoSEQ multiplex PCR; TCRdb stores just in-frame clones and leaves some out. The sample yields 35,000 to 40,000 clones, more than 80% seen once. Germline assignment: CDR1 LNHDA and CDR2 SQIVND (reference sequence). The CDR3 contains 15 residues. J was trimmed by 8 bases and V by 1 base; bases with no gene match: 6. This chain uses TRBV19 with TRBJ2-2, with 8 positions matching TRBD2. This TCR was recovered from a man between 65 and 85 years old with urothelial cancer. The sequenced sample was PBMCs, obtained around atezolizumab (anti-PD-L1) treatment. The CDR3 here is CASSIGLAYSGELFF. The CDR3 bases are TGTGCCAGTAGTATAGGACTAGCGTATTCGGGGGAGCTGTTTTTT.